This T cell receptor (beta chain) was captured in a study of T cells in tuberculosis. Germline lookup yields CDR1 MNHEY and CDR2 SVGAGI. This CDR3 spans 13 amino acids. Deletions cut 5 bases from V and 4 bases from J, with 9 bases between. Generated by immunoSEQ multiplex PCR, the TCRdb table keeps only in-frame clones and is missing some. The sample holds around 39,000 clones, 93% seen once. The chain employs TRBV6-5 and TRBJ1-3; unclear D gene. The sequenced sample consisted of PBMCs. The clonotype originates from a donor aged 10-29 years with latent tuberculosis or without tuberculosis infection. CDR3 protein: CASSLSPGNTIYF. The CDR3 DNA is TGTGCCAGCAGTCTAAGCCCCGGAAACACCATATATTTT.